The following is a T cell receptor (beta chain) sequence with its context. What it binds is not known. This entry is derived from a study of CXCR3-negative and CXCR3-positive naive CD8 T cells. Broader study findings: Both naive subsets, CXCR3-negative and CXCR3-positive, displayed similar TRBV-TRBJ usage, unlike memory cells. Relative to CXCR3-negative naive cells, CXCR3-positive naive cells had more hydrophobic TRB CDR3s.

This CDR3 spans 14 amino acids. Germline loops: CDR1 SQVTM, CDR2 ANQGSEA. cDNA libraries for TRB were generated by 5' RACE incorporating UMI labels. For each CDR3 protein, TCRdb gives one entry from its re-call of the 5' RACE reads, without DNA. Recorded for this sample: 55,000 to 65,000 distinct CDR3 sequences. Sequenced input: naive CXCR3+ CD8+ T cells from blood. The subset is: CD45RO-CCR7+CD27+CD95- naive CD8+ T cells expressing CXCR3 (TNR3+). This TCR was sampled from a human donor in good health. Some clones in this sample may be carry-over from other donors' samples. This sequence joins TRBV29-1 and TRBJ2-1; TCRdb gives TRBD1 as the D gene, but with no DNA this cannot be confirmed. CDR3: CSVEDGDRYNEQFF.